The clone carrying this T cell receptor (beta chain) was picked up one time. Libraries were prepared by immunoSEQ multiplex PCR; TCRdb keeps only in-frame clonotypes and omits some of them. The top ten hold roughly 8% of the sample, which has 500,000 to 600,000 clones, roughly nine tenths seen once. This record belongs to a study of blood T cell repertoires in COVID-19. Sequenced material: peripheral blood. The TCR comes from a woman between 50 and 59 years old with COVID-19, enrolled during active disease.

CDR3 DNA sequence: TGTGCCAGCAGCTTGCTTGACAGGGATTACTACGAGCAGTACTTC. Encoded protein: CASSLLDRDYYEQYF. The chain couples TRBV5-6 to TRBJ2-7; 7 bases map to TRBD1. CDR1 SGHDT and CDR2 YYEEEE come from the germline V gene. The CDR3 covers 15 residues. V gave up 1 base and J gave up 3 bases; unmatched junction bases: 7.